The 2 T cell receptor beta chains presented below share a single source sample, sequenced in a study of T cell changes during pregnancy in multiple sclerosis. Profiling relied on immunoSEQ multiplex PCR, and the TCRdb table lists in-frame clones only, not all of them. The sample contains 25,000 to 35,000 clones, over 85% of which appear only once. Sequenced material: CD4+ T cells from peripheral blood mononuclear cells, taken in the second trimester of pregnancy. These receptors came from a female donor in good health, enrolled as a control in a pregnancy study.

The CDR3 coding sequence is TGTGCCAGCAGCTTGGACAAGGGGCCCAATCAGCCCCAGCATTTT. Residues: CASSLDKGPNQPQHF. The chain uses TRBV5-4 and TRBJ1-5, with a weak D call TRBD1 (5 bases). Germline assignment: CDR1 SGHNT and CDR2 YYREEE (reference sequence). CDR3 length: 15 residues. Trimming pared 0 bases from V and 3 bases from J, leaving 10 bases between.

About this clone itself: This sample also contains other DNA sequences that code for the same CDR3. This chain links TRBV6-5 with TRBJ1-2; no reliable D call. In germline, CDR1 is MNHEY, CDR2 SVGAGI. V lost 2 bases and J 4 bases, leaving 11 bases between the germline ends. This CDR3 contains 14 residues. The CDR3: CASSYGGLSYGYTF. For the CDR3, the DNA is TGTGCCAGCAGTTACGGTGGGCTCAGCTATGGCTACACCTTC.